This T cell receptor (beta chain) was sequenced during a study of blood T cell repertoires in COVID-19. Study context: There were acute and convalescent COVID-19 samples, and they came from the United States, Italy and Spain. PBMCs, B-cell-depleted T cells, or T cells were the source of the cDNA or gDNA that made up the material.

As handled by the study authors: Amplification of reference gene primers was used by the study to estimate nucleated cell counts. The data were produced by immunoSEQ multiplex PCR, yet TCRdb's version contains in-frame clones alone and is incomplete. From that table come the V and J calls and clone size; the DNA was used to work out D and trimming. The sample carries some 190,000 clones, approximately 85% recorded once. The clonotype was recovered from a man in his sixties with acute or convalescent COVID-19. The sample comprised peripheral blood.

The CDR3 spells CASSLEVGGLHSGNTIYF. CDR3 bases: TGTGCCAGCAGCTTAGAAGTGGGAGGTTTGCACTCTGGAAACACCATATATTTT. V and J are TRBV7-6 and TRBJ1-3, with D unresolved. The V end was cut by 1 base, the J end by 0 bases, with 16 bases between. Germline lookup yields CDR1 SGHVS and CDR2 FNYEAQ. The CDR3 covers 18 residues.